Detailed here is one T cell receptor (beta chain). This specimen comes from a study of T cell responses to AZD1222 COVID-19 vaccine. Some clones are missing from TCRdb's copy, which holds only in-frame ones; the method was immunoSEQ multiplex PCR. The table includes tens of thousands of clones, under 90% detected once. The receptor's source is an adult who received the AZD1222 COVID-19 vaccine. The material was peripheral blood, obtained 28 days after the second AZD1222 dose.

The CDR3 DNA follows: TGTGCCAGCAGCTTTCGAGCGGGGGGAGATACGCAGTATTTT. It codes for CASSFRAGGDTQYF. The chain has TRBV11-3 and TRBJ2-3, with 9 positions matching TRBD2. V gave up 3 bases and J gave up 5 bases; unmatched junction bases: 3. Germline CDR1 and CDR2: SGHNT and YENEEA. The CDR3 consists of 14 residues.